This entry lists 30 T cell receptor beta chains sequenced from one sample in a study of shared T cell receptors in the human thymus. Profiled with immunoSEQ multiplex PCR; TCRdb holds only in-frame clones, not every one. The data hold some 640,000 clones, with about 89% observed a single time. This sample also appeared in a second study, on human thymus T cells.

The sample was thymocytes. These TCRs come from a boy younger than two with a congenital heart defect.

The CDR3, as DNA: TGCGCCAGCAGCCACGAGGGGGGGTTTGGCTACACCTTC. Its translation: CASSHEGGFGYTF. This chain joins TRBV5-1 and TRBJ1-2, with D possibly being TRBD1 (6 bases). The germline V and J ends were trimmed by 4 bases and 7 bases, with 14 bases remaining between them. The CDR3 extends over 13 amino acids. Germline V lookup: CDR1 SGHRS, CDR2 YFSETQ. The variable domain in full, with the rest retrieved from reference TRBV5-1 and TRBJ1-2, is KAGVTQTPRYLIKTRGQQVTLSCSPISGHRSVSWYQQTPGQGLQFLFEYFSETQRNKGNFPGRFSGRQFSNSRSEMNVSTLELGDSALYLCASSHEGGFGYTFGSGTRLTVV.

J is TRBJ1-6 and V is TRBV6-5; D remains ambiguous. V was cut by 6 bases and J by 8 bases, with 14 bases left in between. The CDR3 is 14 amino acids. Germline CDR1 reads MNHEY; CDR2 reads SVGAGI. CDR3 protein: CASRWNSRDSPLHF. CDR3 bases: TGTGCCAGCAGGTGGAACTCCCGGGATTCACCCCTCCACTTT.

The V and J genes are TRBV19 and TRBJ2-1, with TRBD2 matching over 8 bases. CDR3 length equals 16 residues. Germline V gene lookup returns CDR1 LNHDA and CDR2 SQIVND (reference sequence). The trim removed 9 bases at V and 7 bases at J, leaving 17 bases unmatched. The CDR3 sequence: CASPPPGREATNEQFF. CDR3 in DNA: TGTGCCAGCCCTCCTCCTGGGCGGGAGGCCACTAATGAGCAGTTCTTC.

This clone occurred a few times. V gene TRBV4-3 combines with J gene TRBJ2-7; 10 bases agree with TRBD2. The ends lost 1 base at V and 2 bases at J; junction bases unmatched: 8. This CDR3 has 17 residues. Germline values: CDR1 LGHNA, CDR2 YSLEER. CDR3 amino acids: CASSQGTGLAAAYEQYF. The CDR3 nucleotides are TGCGCCAGCAGCCAAGGAACCGGACTAGCGGCCGCCTACGAGCAGTACTTC.

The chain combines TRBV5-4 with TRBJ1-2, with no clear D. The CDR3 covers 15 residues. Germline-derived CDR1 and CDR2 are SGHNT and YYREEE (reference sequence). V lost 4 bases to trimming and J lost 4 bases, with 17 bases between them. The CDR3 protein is CASSSNSRKIYGYTF. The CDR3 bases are TGTGCCAGCAGCAGTAACAGTAGAAAGATCTATGGCTACACCTTC.

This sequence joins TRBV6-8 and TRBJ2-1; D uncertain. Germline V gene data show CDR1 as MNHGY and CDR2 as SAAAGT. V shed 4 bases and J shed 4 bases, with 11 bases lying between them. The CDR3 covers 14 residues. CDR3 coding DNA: TGTGCCAGCAGTTCAGCGACTCTTTACAATGAGCAGTTCTTC. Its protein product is CASSSATLYNEQFF.

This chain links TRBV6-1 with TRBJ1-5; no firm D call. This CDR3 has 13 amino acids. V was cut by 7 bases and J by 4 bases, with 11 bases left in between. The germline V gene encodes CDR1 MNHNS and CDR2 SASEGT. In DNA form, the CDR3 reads TGTGCCAGCACCTCAGGTGATAATCAGCCCCAGCATTTT. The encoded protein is CASTSGDNQPQHF.

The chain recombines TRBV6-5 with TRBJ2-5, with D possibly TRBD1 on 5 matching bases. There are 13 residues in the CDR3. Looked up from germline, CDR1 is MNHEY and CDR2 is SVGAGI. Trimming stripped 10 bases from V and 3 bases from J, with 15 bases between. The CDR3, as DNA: TGTGCCACCCTTCGCTGGGGCGAAGAGACCCAGTACTTC. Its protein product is CATLRWGEETQYF.

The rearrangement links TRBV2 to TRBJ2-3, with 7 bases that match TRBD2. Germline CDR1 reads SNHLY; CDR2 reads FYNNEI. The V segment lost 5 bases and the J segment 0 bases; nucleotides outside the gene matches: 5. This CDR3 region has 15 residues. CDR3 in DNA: TGTGCCAGCAGTAAACTAGCGAGTAGCACAGATACGCAGTATTTT. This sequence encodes CASSKLASSTDTQYF.

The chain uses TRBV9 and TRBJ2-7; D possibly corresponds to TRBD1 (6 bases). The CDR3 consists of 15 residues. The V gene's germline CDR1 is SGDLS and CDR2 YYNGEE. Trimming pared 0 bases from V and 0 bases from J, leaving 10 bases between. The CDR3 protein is CASSVEGDLSYEQYF. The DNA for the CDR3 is TGTGCCAGCAGCGTAGAGGGGGACCTCTCCTACGAGCAGTACTTC.

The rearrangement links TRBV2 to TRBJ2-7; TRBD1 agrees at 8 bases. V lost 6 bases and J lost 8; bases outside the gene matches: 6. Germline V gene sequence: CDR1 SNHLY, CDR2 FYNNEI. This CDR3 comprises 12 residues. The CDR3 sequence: CASRRTGYKQYF. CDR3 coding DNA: TGTGCCAGCAGGCGGACAGGGTATAAGCAGTACTTC.

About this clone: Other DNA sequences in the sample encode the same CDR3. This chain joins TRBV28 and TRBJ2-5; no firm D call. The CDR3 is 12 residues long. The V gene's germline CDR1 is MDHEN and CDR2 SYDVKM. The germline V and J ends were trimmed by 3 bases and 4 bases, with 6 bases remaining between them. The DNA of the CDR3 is TGTGCCAGCAGTTTTAGAGGAGAGACCCAGTACTTC. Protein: CASSFRGETQYF.

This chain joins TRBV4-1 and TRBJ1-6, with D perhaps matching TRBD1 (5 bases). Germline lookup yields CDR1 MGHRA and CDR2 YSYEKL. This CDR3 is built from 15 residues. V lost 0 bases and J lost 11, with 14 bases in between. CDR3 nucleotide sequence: TGCGCCAGCAGCCAAGATGGGGCCTTTGGTCCACCCCTCCACTTT. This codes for CASSQDGAFGPPLHF.

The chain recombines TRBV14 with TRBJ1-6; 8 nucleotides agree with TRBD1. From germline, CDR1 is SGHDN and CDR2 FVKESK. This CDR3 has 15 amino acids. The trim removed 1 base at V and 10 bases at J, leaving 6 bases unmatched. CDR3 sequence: CASSQAPGGWSPLHF. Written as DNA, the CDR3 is TGTGCCAGCAGCCAAGCTCCAGGGGGCTGGTCACCCCTCCACTTT.

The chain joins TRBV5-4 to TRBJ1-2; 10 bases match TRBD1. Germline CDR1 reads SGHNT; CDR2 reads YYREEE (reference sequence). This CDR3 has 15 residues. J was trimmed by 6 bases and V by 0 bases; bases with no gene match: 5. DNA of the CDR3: TGTGCCAGCAGCTTGGATCCGGGACAGGGGAATGGCTACACCTTC. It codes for CASSLDPGQGNGYTF.

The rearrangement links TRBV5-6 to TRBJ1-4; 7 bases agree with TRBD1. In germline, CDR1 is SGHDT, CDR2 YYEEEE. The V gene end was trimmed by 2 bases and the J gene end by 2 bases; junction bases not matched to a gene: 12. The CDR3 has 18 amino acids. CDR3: CASSFGDRKVATNEKLFF. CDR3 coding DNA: TGTGCCAGCAGCTTCGGGGACAGAAAGGTTGCCACTAATGAAAAACTGTTTTTT. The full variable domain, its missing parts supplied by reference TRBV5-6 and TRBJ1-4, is DAGVTQSPTHLIKTRGQQVTLRCSPKSGHDTVSWYQQALGQGPQFIFQYYEEEERQRGNFPDRFSGHQFPNYSSELNVNALLLGDSALYLCASSFGDRKVATNEKLFFGSGTQLSVL.

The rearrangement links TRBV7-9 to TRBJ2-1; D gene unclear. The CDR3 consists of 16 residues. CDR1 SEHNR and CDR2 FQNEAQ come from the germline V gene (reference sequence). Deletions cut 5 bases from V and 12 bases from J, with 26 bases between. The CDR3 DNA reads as TGTGCCAGCAGCCCTCCAGCGTTTCAAGGCGGCGTGGTGCAGTTCTTC. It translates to CASSPPAFQGGVVQFF.

CDR3 in amino acids: CASRYRDRGNSPLHF. In DNA form, the CDR3 reads TGTGCCAGCAGATACCGGGACAGGGGGAATTCACCCCTCCACTTT. This chain joins TRBV6-1 and TRBJ1-6, with TRBD1 matching over 11 bases. Germline CDR1 MNHNS, CDR2 SASEGT. The J segment lost 7 bases and the V segment lost 6 bases, leaving 5 bases of the junction unmatched. The CDR3 runs to 15 residues.

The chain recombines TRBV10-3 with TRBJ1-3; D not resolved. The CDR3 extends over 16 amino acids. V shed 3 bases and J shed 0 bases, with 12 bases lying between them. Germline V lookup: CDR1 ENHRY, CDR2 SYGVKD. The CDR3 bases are TGTGCCATCAGTGACAGACACCAGCCCTCTGGAAACACCATATATTTT. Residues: CAISDRHQPSGNTIYF.

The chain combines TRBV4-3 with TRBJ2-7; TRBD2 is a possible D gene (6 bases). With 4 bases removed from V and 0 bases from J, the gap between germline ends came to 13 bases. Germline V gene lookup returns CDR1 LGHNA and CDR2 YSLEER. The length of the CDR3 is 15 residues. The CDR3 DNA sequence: TGCGCCAGCAGCCTCAAGCGGGTCCCCTCCTACGAGCAGTACTTC. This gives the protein CASSLKRVPSYEQYF.

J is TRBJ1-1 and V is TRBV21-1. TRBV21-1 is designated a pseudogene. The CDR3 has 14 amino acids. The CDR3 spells CASSSRLAGTEAFF. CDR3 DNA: TGTGCCAGCAGCTCCAGACTGGCGGGGACTGAAGCTTTCTTT.

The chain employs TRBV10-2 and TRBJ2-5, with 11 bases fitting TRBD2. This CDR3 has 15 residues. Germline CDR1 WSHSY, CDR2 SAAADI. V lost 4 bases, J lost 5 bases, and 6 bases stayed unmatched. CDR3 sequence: CASSVGTSGRETQYF. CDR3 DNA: TGCGCCAGCAGTGTTGGGACTAGCGGTAGGGAGACCCAGTACTTC.

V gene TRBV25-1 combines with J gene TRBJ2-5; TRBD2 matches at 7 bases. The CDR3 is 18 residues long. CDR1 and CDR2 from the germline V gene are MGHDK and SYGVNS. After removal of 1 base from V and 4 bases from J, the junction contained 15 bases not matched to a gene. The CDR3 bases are TGTGCCAGCAGTGAATTGGGGACTACTCCGGGAGAGGGAGAGACCCAGTACTTC. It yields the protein CASSELGTTPGEGETQYF.

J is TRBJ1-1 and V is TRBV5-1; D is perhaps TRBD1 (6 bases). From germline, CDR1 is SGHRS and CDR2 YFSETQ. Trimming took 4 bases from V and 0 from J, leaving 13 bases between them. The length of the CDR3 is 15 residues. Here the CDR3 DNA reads TGCGCCAGCAGCAAAGGGAGGGACATGAACACTGAAGCTTTCTTT. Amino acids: CASSKGRDMNTEAFF. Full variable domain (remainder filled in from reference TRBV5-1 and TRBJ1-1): KAGVTQTPRYLIKTRGQQVTLSCSPISGHRSVSWYQQTPGQGLQFLFEYFSETQRNKGNFPGRFSGRQFSNSRSEMNVSTLELGDSALYLCASSKGRDMNTEAFFGQGTRLTVV.

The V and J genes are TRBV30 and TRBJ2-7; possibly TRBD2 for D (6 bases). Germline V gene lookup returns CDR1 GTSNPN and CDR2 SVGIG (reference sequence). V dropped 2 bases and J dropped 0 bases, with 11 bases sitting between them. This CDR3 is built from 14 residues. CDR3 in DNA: TGTGCCTGGAGTAGGGCTAGCGTCTCCTACGAGCAGTACTTC. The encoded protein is CAWSRASVSYEQYF.

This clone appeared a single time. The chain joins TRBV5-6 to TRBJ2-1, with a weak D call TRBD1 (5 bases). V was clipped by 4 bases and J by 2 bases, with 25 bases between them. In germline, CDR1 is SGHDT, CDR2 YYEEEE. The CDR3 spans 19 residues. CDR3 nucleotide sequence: TGTGCCAGCAGCGTTGACAGCACTGGCCCGGCTTTCACCTACAATGAGCAGTTCTTC. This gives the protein CASSVDSTGPAFTYNEQFF.

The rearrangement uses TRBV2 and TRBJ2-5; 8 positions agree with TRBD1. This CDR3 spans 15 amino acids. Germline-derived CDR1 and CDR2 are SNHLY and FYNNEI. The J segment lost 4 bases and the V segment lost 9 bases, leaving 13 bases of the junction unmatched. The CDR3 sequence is CARKRSRGQVETQYF. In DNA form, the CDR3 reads TGTGCCAGAAAGAGGAGCAGGGGGCAAGTAGAGACCCAGTACTTC.

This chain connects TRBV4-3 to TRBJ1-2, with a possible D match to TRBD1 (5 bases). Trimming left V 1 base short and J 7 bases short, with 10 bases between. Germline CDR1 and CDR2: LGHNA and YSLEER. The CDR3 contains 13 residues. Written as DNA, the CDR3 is TGCGCCAGCAGCCAAGGCAGGGAAAGTGGCTACACCTTC. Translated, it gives CASSQGRESGYTF.

The CDR3 region has the DNA TGTGCCAGCAGCGACAGGTTCCTCCCACAAACGATCATTAACACCGGGGAGCTGTTTTTT. As protein: CASSDRFLPQTIINTGELFF. The V gene is TRBV14, the J gene TRBJ2-2, with D possibly being TRBD1 (6 bases). The germline V and J ends were trimmed by 5 bases and 2 bases, with 27 bases remaining between them. The CDR3 runs to 20 residues. Per the germline V gene, CDR1 is SGHDN and CDR2 is FVKESK.

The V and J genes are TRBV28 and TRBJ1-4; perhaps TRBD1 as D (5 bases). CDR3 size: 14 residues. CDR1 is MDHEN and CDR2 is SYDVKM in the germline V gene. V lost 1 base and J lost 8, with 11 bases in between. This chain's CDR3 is CASSLSQEGEKLFF. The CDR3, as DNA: TGTGCCAGCAGTTTATCACAGGAGGGGGAAAAACTGTTTTTT.